Presented here are 22 T cell receptor beta chains from one specimen sequenced in a study of CD8+CD57+ T cells in acquired aplastic anemia. Genomic DNA served as template for TCR beta VDJ and CDR3 profiling. TCRdb re-called the reads with MiXCR, one entry per CDR3 protein. The profile shows roughly 500,000 distinct CDR3 sequences, roughly a third of them singletons. By flow cytometry, patients selected for sequencing had shown an expansion of CD8+CD57+ cells. Source material: sorted CD4+, CD8+, or CD8+CD57+ T cells (not recorded which) from PBMCs. These receptors were obtained from a human donor with aplastic anemia.

The chain joins TRBV30 to TRBJ1-5; 8 positions match TRBD1. This CDR3 contains 14 residues. Germline values: CDR1 GTSNPN, CDR2 SVGIG (reference sequence). V shed 0 bases and J 2 bases; nucleotides not matched to a gene: 0. CDR3 amino acids: CAWSVTGGNQPQHF. The CDR3 DNA reads TGTGCCTGGAGTGTGACAGGGGGCAATCAGCCCCAGCATTTT. The complete variable domain, with remaining parts taken from reference TRBV30 and TRBJ1-5, reads SQTIHQWPATLVQPVGSPLSLECTVEGTSNPNLYWYRQAAGRGLQLLFYSVGIGQISSEVPQNLSASRPQDRQFILSSKKLLLSDSGFYLCAWSVTGGNQPQHFGDGTRLSIL.

The chain uses TRBV20-1 and TRBJ2-1, with 7 bases aligning to TRBD2. Germline loops: CDR1 DFQATT, CDR2 SNEGSKA (reference sequence). The CDR3 is 13 residues long. Germline trimming cut 5 bases from V and 2 bases from J; bases unmatched to any gene: 3. CDR3 DNA sequence: TGCAGTGCTCTTGGGGGGGCCTACAATGAGCAGTTCTTC. Residues: CSALGGAYNEQFF.

This clonotype was picked up many times. In DNA form, the CDR3 reads TGCAGCGTTGCAGGGGGCAGCGATAATCAGCCCCAGCATTTT. Residues: CSVAGGSDNQPQHF. The gene calls are TRBV29-1 and TRBJ1-5, with 8 bases lining up with TRBD1. The germline CDR1 and CDR2 sequences are SQVTM and ANQGSEA. The CDR3 sequence is 14 residues long. V lost 4 bases to trimming and J lost 4 bases; unmatched junction nucleotides: 6.

The chain combines TRBV5-1 with TRBJ2-5, with 11 bases identical to TRBD2. CDR3 size: 14 residues. V gave up 5 bases and J gave up 4 bases; unmatched junction bases: 4. Germline CDR1 and CDR2: SGHRS and YFSETQ. This chain's CDR3 is CASRKTSGVETQYF. The CDR3 coding sequence is TGCGCCAGCAGGAAGACTAGCGGGGTAGAGACCCAGTACTTC.

The V and J genes are TRBV25-1 and TRBJ2-5; D is possibly TRBD1 or TRBD2 (5 bases each). V lost 5 bases and J 0 bases, leaving 19 bases between the germline ends. There are 17 residues in the CDR3. CDR1 is MGHDK and CDR2 is SYGVNS in the germline V gene. CDR3 bases: TGTGCCAGCAGTTATCGGGGCGCCGGGCCAGACCAAGAGACCCAGTACTTC. It codes for CASSYRGAGPDQETQYF.

The sample holds many counts of this clonotype. The chain has TRBV19 and TRBJ1-1; TRBD1 matches at 8 bases. V gave up 6 bases and J gave up 1 base; unmatched junction bases: 7. From germline, CDR1 is LNHDA and CDR2 SQIVND (reference sequence). CDR3 length equals 15 residues. The CDR3 loop is CASRNGQGRNTEAFF. CDR3 sequence (DNA): TGTGCCAGTAGGAATGGACAGGGAAGGAACACTGAAGCTTTCTTT. Drawing the rest from reference TRBV19 and TRBJ1-1, the complete variable domain is DGGITQSPKYLFRKEGQNVTLSCEQNLNHDAMYWYRQDPGQGLRLIYYSQIVNDFQKGDIAEGYSVSREKKESFPLTVTSAQKNPTAFYLCASRNGQGRNTEAFFGQGTRLTVV.

The chain uses TRBV11-2 and TRBJ1-1; a possible D gene is TRBD1 (6 bases). Germline loops: CDR1 SGHAT, CDR2 FQNNGV. Trimming shortened V by 5 bases and J by 11 bases, and 30 bases separated the two germline ends. CDR3 length equals 17 residues. The CDR3 loop reads CASSPYTPQLGRGHAFF. CDR3 nucleotide sequence: TGTGCCAGCAGCCCATATACCCCCCAATTGGGCAGGGGCCACGCTTTCTTT.

This clonotype was counted ten times or more. The rearrangement joins TRBV19 to TRBJ2-7; D is perhaps TRBD2 (6 bases). CDR1 is LNHDA, CDR2 SQIVND, per germline (reference sequence). The CDR3 length is 16 residues. Trimming removed 3 bases at V and 4 bases at J, with 19 bases between. CDR3 DNA: TGTGCCAGTAGTATCCCCGGGGCGGGAACAGTGTACGAGCAGTACTTC. Encoded protein: CASSIPGAGTVYEQYF.

The CDR3 sequence is CSVEDQASGDEQFF. CDR3 sequence (DNA): TGCAGCGTTGAAGATCAGGCTAGCGGCGATGAGCAGTTCTTC. The gene calls are TRBV29-1 and TRBJ2-1; 7 nucleotides align to TRBD2. The germline gives CDR1 SQVTM, CDR2 ANQGSEA. This CDR3 spans 14 amino acids. V was pared by 0 bases and J by 8 bases, with 7 bases of the junction left unmatched.

The gene calls are TRBV7-6 and TRBJ1-3; D may be TRBD1 (5 bases). The CDR3 loop spans 16 amino acids. V lost 5 bases and J 0 bases, leaving 14 bases between the germline ends. Germline CDR1 SGHVS, CDR2 FNYEAQ. The CDR3 region has the DNA TGTGCCAGCAGCACCCTTAGCGGGGCCTCTGGAAACACCATATATTTT. Encoded protein: CASSTLSGASGNTIYF.

The chain carries TRBV10-3 and TRBJ2-1, with TRBD2 identical over 7 bases. Germline V gene sequence: CDR1 ENHRY, CDR2 SYGVKD. The J segment lost 8 bases and the V segment lost 1 base, leaving 5 bases of the junction unmatched. CDR3 size: 14 residues. CDR3 nucleotide sequence: TGTGCCATCAGTGAGTGGCGGAGCGGGGATGAGCAGTTCTTC. It yields the protein CAISEWRSGDEQFF.

The V gene is TRBV29-1, the J gene TRBJ2-7; D might be TRBD2 (6 bases). The CDR3 totals 13 residues. Trimming shortened V by 8 bases and J by 4 bases, and 18 bases separated the two germline ends. CDR1 is SQVTM and CDR2 is ANQGSEA in the germline V gene. CDR3 in DNA: TGCAGCTTAGCACGCGGGGCGCAGTACGAGCAGTACTTC. As protein: CSLARGAQYEQYF.

The chain couples TRBV19 to TRBJ2-1; 7 nucleotides align to TRBD2. The CDR3 is 15 amino acids. CDR1 is LNHDA and CDR2 is SQIVND in the germline V gene (reference sequence). J gave up 4 bases and V 6 bases, and 9 bases lay outside the gene matches. The CDR3, as DNA: TGTGCCAGTAGGAAAATAGCGGGTGTTTACAATGAGCAGTTCTTC. This encodes CASRKIAGVYNEQFF. Full variable domain (outside the CDR3, taken from reference TRBV19 and TRBJ2-1): DGGITQSPKYLFRKEGQNVTLSCEQNLNHDAMYWYRQDPGQGLRLIYYSQIVNDFQKGDIAEGYSVSREKKESFPLTVTSAQKNPTAFYLCASRKIAGVYNEQFFGPGTRLTVL.

A few counts support this clonotype. V is TRBV30 and J is TRBJ1-6, with 8 bases matching TRBD1. V lost 5 bases to trimming and J lost 10 bases; unmatched junction nucleotides: 7. The germline V gene encodes CDR1 GTSNPN and CDR2 SVGIG (reference sequence). This CDR3 is 13 amino acids long. The CDR3 protein is CAWDRGSGSPLHF. The CDR3 DNA sequence: TGTGCCTGGGACAGGGGATCGGGGTCACCCCTCCACTTT. Drawing the rest from reference TRBV30 and TRBJ1-6, the complete variable domain is SQTIHQWPATLVQPVGSPLSLECTVEGTSNPNLYWYRQAAGRGLQLLFYSVGIGQISSEVPQNLSASRPQDRQFILSSKKLLLSDSGFYLCAWDRGSGSPLHFGNGTRLTVT.

This clonotype appeared many times. The V gene is TRBV9, the J gene TRBJ2-7; D gene ambiguous. V was clipped by 4 bases and J by 3 bases, with 17 bases between them. CDR3 size: 15 residues. Germline V gene data show CDR1 as SGDLS and CDR2 as YYNGEE. CDR3 sequence reads: CASSPLQRRGYEQYF. The CDR3 DNA reads as TGTGCCAGCAGCCCCCTCCAGCGACGCGGCTACGAGCAGTACTTC.

The CDR3 spells CSAIMFRATEAFF. The CDR3 DNA sequence: TGCAGTGCTATTATGTTCCGGGCTACTGAAGCTTTCTTT. The chain uses TRBV20-1 and TRBJ1-1, with D unclear. V was pared by 4 bases and J by 5 bases, with 14 bases between. The CDR3 runs to 13 residues. Germline-derived CDR1 and CDR2 are DFQATT and SNEGSKA (reference sequence).

Note on this clonotype: A much larger clone lies a single base off, so this may be a read error. The V and J genes are TRBV14 and TRBJ1-6; 8 bases are a match to TRBD1. CDR1 SGHDN and CDR2 FVKESK come from the germline V gene. The CDR3 totals 14 residues. As DNA, the CDR3 is TGTGCCAGCAGCCATCAGGGGGCCAATTCACCCCTCCGCTTT. Encoded protein: CASSHQGANSPLRF.

The chain has TRBV12-3 or TRBV12-4 and TRBJ2-5; the D call may be TRBD1 or TRBD2 (5 bases each). The CDR3 has 14 amino acids. Trimming pared 6 bases from V and 2 bases from J, leaving 13 bases between. The CDR3 DNA reads TGTGCCAGCAGACAGCAGGGACCGCAAGAGACCCAGTACTTC. Amino acid sequence: CASRQQGPQETQYF.

The CDR3 region has the DNA TGCAGTGCTAGGTGGGGGAGTGGAGAGGAGACCCAGTACTTC. Protein: CSARWGSGEETQYF. The chain is built from TRBV20-1 and TRBJ2-5, with D possibly being TRBD1 or TRBD2 (5 bases each). The CDR3 length is 14 residues. The V and J ends lost 3 bases and 5 bases respectively, with 16 bases between them. CDR1 is DFQATT, CDR2 SNEGSKA, per germline (reference sequence).

This clonotype was counted ten times or more. This chain joins TRBV19 and TRBJ1-4; 7 bases agree with TRBD1. J gave up 7 bases and V 7 bases, and 9 bases lay outside the gene matches. The CDR3 runs to 14 residues. From germline, CDR1 is LNHDA and CDR2 SQIVND (reference sequence). For the CDR3, the DNA is TGTGCCAGTACAAGGACGAGGGGGCGTGAAAAACTGTTTTTT. It codes for CASTRTRGREKLFF.

There are a few counts of this clonotype. The V and J genes are TRBV27 and TRBJ2-7, with 9 bases matching TRBD2. CDR3 size: 16 residues. J gave up 1 base and V 7 bases, and 11 bases lay outside the gene matches. Germline CDR1 and CDR2: MNHEY and SMNVEV (reference sequence). The CDR3 coding sequence is TGTGCCAGCAATCGTGAAGCGGGGGGTAAGTCCTACGAGCAGTACTTC. This encodes CASNREAGGKSYEQYF.

Remarks on this clonotype: One base away lies a much larger clone, so this may be a sequencing read error. The chain employs TRBV19 and TRBJ2-7; no firm D call. V gave up 6 bases and J gave up 3 bases, with 12 bases separating them. The CDR3 contains 13 residues. Germline CDR1 reads LNHDA; CDR2 reads SQIVND (reference sequence). The CDR3 DNA follows: TGTGCCAGTAGGTTTTCGGCAGACTACGAGCAGTACTTC. This gives the protein CASRFSADYEQYF.